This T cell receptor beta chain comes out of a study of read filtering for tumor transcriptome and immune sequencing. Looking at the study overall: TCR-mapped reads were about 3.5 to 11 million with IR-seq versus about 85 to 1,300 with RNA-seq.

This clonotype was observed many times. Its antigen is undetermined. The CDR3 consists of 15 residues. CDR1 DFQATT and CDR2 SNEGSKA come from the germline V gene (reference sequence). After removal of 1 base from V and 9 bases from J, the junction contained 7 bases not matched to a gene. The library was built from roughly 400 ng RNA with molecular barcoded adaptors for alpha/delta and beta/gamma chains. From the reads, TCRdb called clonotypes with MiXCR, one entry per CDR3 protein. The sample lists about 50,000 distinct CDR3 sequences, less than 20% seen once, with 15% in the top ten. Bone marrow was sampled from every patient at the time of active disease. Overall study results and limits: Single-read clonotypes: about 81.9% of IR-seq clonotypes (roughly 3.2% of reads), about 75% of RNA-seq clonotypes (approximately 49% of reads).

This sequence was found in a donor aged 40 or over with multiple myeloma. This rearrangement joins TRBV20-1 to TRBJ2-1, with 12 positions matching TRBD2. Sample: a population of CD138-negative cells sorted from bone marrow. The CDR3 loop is CSARVALAGGGEQFF. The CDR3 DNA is TGCAGTGCTAGAGTTGCCCTAGCGGGAGGGGGTGAGCAGTTCTTC.